The 14 T cell receptor beta chains below all came from one sample that was sequenced in a study of OX40 agonist ivuxolimab in advanced cancers. Using immunoSEQ multiplex PCR, the repertoire was profiled, and TCRdb retains in-frame clones only, with some absent. The top ten hold roughly 3.5% of the sample, which has 45,000 to 65,000 clones, more than 70% seen once. The sample was CD4+ or CD8+ T cells sorted from blood, taken in a trial of the OX40 agonist ivuxolimab. These receptors were collected from an adult with an advanced solid tumor such as melanoma, head and neck, liver or kidney cancer.

The chain employs TRBV6-1 and TRBJ2-3; 10 positions agree with TRBD1. Germline loops: CDR1 MNHNS, CDR2 SASEGT. The CDR3 is made up of 16 amino acids. The V and J ends lost 4 bases and 3 bases, in that order; junction bases with no gene match: 7. CDR3: CASSVLDRGGTDTQYF. The CDR3 DNA follows: TGTGCCAGCAGTGTGTTGGACAGGGGGGGGACAGATACGCAGTATTTT.

This chain joins TRBV27 and TRBJ1-1; the match to TRBD1 covers 7 bases. J was trimmed by 11 bases and V by 6 bases; bases with no gene match: 18. Germline V gives CDR1 MNHEY, CDR2 SMNVEV (reference sequence). CDR3 size: 15 residues. The CDR3: CASSPPDGQVRRAFF. DNA of the CDR3: TGTGCCAGCAGCCCACCCGACGGACAGGTTCGGAGGGCTTTCTTT.

V usage is TRBV9 and J usage is TRBJ2-5; TRBD2 matches at 9 bases. Germline values: CDR1 SGDLS, CDR2 YYNGEE. V shed 4 bases and J 5 bases; nucleotides not matched to a gene: 9. The CDR3 length is 15 residues. CDR3 bases: TGTGCCAGCAGCCCGGCGGGGGGGCTAGGGGAGACCCAGTACTTC. It specifies CASSPAGGLGETQYF.

As for this clone: A much bigger clone sits one base away, suggesting this may be a read error. The rearrangement links TRBV28 to TRBJ2-7; D gene unclear. CDR1 MDHEN and CDR2 SYDVKM come from the germline V gene. This CDR3 contains 14 residues. The V and J ends lost 7 bases and 2 bases respectively, with 15 bases between them. The CDR3 coding sequence is TGTGCCAGCACTCCCCCGAGAACCACCTACGAGCAGTACTTC. Amino acid sequence: CASTPPRTTYEQYF.

The chain employs TRBV28 and TRBJ1-6, with D possibly matching TRBD1 (5 bases). The CDR3 is made up of 17 amino acids. CDR1 and CDR2 (germline): MDHEN, SYDVKM. V gave up 3 bases and J gave up 10 bases, with 22 bases separating them. The CDR3 DNA is TGTGCCAGCAGTTTCTTTTCGTTTCGGGGGACTAGATCACCCCTCCACTTT. Amino acids: CASSFFSFRGTRSPLHF.

V gene TRBV19 combines with J gene TRBJ2-5; 10 positions match TRBD1. After removal of 6 bases from V and 4 bases from J, the junction contained 11 bases not matched to a gene. Germline loops: CDR1 LNHDA, CDR2 SQIVND (reference sequence). The CDR3 length is 16 residues. The chain's CDR3 is CASSKMAGTGVETQYF. DNA for the CDR3: TGTGCCAGTAGCAAAATGGCCGGGACAGGGGTAGAGACCCAGTACTTC.

This rearrangement joins TRBV6-1 to TRBJ2-7; D ambiguous. The CDR3 has 11 amino acids. The germline gives CDR1 MNHNS, CDR2 SASEGT. Deletions cut 5 bases from V and 7 bases from J, with 9 bases between. The CDR3 bases are TGTGCCAGCAGTACGGTGGGGGAGCAGTACTTC. It yields the protein CASSTVGEQYF.

This chain links TRBV7-2 with TRBJ2-7; D is uncertain. The V end lost 1 base, the J end lost 3 bases, and 13 bases lay between the germline ends. The CDR3 consists of 15 residues. CDR1 and CDR2 (germline): SGHTA, FQGNSA. The chain's CDR3 is CASSLGSEMIYEQYF. CDR3 coding DNA: TGTGCCAGCAGCTTAGGCTCAGAGATGATCTACGAGCAGTACTTC. Variable domain in full (rest from reference TRBV7-2 and TRBJ2-7): GAGVSQSPSNKVTEKGKDVELRCDPISGHTALYWYRQSLGQGLEFLIYFQGNSAPDKSGLPSDRFSAERTGGSVSTLTIQRTQQEDSAVYLCASSLGSEMIYEQYFGPGTRLTVT.

The V and J genes are TRBV11-2 and TRBJ2-7; TRBD1 matches 7 bases. Germline assignment: CDR1 SGHAT and CDR2 FQNNGV. This CDR3 has 17 residues. Trimming took 5 bases from V and 4 from J; bases not matched to a gene: 17. CDR3 coding DNA: TGTGCCAGCAGCACCTCTCAAGCACAGGGGAGAAGGTACGAGCAGTACTTC. This translates into CASSTSQAQGRRYEQYF.

The J gene is TRBJ1-6, the V gene TRBV7-2, with D perhaps TRBD1 (6 bases). V was clipped by 3 bases and J by 9 bases, with 15 bases between them. The length of the CDR3 is 15 residues. Germline-derived CDR1 and CDR2 are SGHTA and FQGNSA. The CDR3 spells CASSFNRVRGSPLHF. CDR3 nucleotide sequence: TGTGCCAGCAGCTTTAACAGGGTTCGCGGTTCACCCCTCCACTTT. The variable domain in full, with the rest retrieved from reference TRBV7-2 and TRBJ1-6, is GAGVSQSPSNKVTEKGKDVELRCDPISGHTALYWYRQSLGQGLEFLIYFQGNSAPDKSGLPSDRFSAERTGGSVSTLTIQRTQQEDSAVYLCASSFNRVRGSPLHFGNGTRLTVT.

The chain joins TRBV28 to TRBJ1-6; D is unresolved. This CDR3 contains 12 residues. Trimming pared 3 bases from V and 10 bases from J, leaving 7 bases between. Germline V gene lookup returns CDR1 MDHEN and CDR2 SYDVKM. CDR3 sequence reads: CASSFMRSPLHF. In DNA form, the CDR3 reads TGTGCCAGCAGTTTTATGCGGTCACCCCTCCACTTT.

The chain is built from TRBV2 and TRBJ2-3, with a possible D match to TRBD2 (6 bases). There are 13 residues in the CDR3. CDR1 SNHLY and CDR2 FYNNEI come from the germline V gene. Trimming stripped 6 bases from V and 4 bases from J, with 11 bases between. CDR3 nucleotides: TGTGCCAGCAGGGAGGGGTCGGCAGATACGCAGTATTTT. Its protein is CASREGSADTQYF.

The chain recombines TRBV12-1 with TRBJ2-1; TRBD2 was called by the table and not checked on the DNA. TRBV12-1 is described as a pseudogene. The length of the CDR3 is 16 residues. CDR3 sequence: CASSPGTSGGYNEQFF. DNA of the CDR3: TGTGCCAGCAGCCCGGGGACTAGCGGGGGCTACAATGAGCAGTTCTTC.

The chain recombines TRBV19 with TRBJ2-1; 11 bases map to TRBD2. The CDR3 has 15 amino acids. Looked up from germline, CDR1 is LNHDA and CDR2 is SQIVND (reference sequence). V lost 4 bases, J lost 7 bases, and 6 bases stayed unmatched. CDR3 protein: CASSSIAGGPNEQFF. CDR3 nucleotides: TGTGCCAGTAGTAGTATAGCGGGGGGGCCGAATGAGCAGTTCTTC.